This is a list of T cell receptor beta chains from one sample in a study of Graves' ophthalmopathy and Graves' hyperthyroidism. TCRdb analysed the multiplex PCR reads with MiXCR anew, one entry per CDR3 protein. This sample has roughly 500,000 distinct CDR3 sequences; around an eighth occur once, and the top ten carry 9.8%. The source material was blood. The receptors originated from a woman in her 30s with Graves' ophthalmopathy. CDR3s include the opening cysteine and the closing phenylalanine or tryptophan. The D gene is left open where the match is weak. Not all rows give a size; the values are once, few, many and, for expanded clones, a class.

clone_size j_call v_call d_call cdr3_aa cdr3_nt
many TRBJ1-1 TRBV9 - CASSADTLNTEAFF TGTGCCAGCAGTGCCGACACACTGAACACTGAAGCTTTCTTT
many TRBJ1-2 TRBV6-1 - CASNFDANYGYTF TGTGCCAGCAACTTCGACGCAAACTATGGCTACACCTTC
many TRBJ2-7 TRBV5-1 - CASSLASSFYEQYF TGCGCCAGCAGCTTGGCCTCCAGTTTCTACGAGCAGTACTTC
many TRBJ2-7 TRBV5-1 - CASSRSEGPYEQYF TGCGCCAGCAGCCGATCGGAGGGCCCCTACGAGCAGTACTTC
many TRBJ2-2 TRBV20-1 - CSAYRGRDTGELFF TGCAGTGCCTACAGGGGGAGGGACACCGGGGAGCTGTTTTTT
few TRBJ1-5 TRBV19 TRBD1 CASSRQGAYQPQHF TGTGCCAGTAGTAGACAGGGGGCCTATCAGCCCCAGCATTTT
many TRBJ2-5 TRBV28 - CASTHRTGGETQYF TGTGCCAGCACCCATCGAACCGGTGGAGAGACCCAGTACTTC
many TRBJ1-1 TRBV12-5 TRBD1 CAIWTGLLEAFF TGTGCTATTTGGACAGGGCTACTTGAAGCTTTCTTT
- TRBJ2-7 TRBV11-2 TRBD2 CASSLGPPTSGGSKEQYF TGTGCCAGCAGCTTAGGTCCCCCAACTAGCGGGGGCTCCAAAGAGCAGTACTTC
many TRBJ1-6 TRBV15 - CATSYLGSYNSPLHF TGTGCCACCAGCTACCTGGGTTCCTATAATTCACCCCTCCACTTT
many TRBJ1-1 TRBV6-5 TRBD1 CASSYSGRGRRTEAFF TGTGCCAGCAGTTACTCGGGCAGGGGGCGGAGGACTGAAGCTTTCTTT
many TRBJ1-1 TRBV4-1 TRBD1 CASSQAQGANTEAFF TGCGCCAGCAGCCAGGCACAGGGGGCCAACACTGAAGCTTTCTTT
- TRBJ2-5 TRBV11-2 - CASSRIGYQETQYF TGTGCCAGCAGCCGAATAGGGTACCAAGAGACCCAGTACTTC
- TRBJ2-2 TRBV6-2/TRBV6-3 - CASSYTPGTFANTGELFF TGTGCCAGCAGTTACACGCCGGGAACCTTCGCGAACACCGGGGAGCTGTTTTTT
many TRBJ1-5 TRBV6-1 - CASSEQGTYQPQHF TGTGCCAGCAGTGAGCAGGGGACCTATCAGCCCCAGCATTTT
many TRBJ2-7 TRBV11-2 TRBD2 CASSRAAGLVTYEQYF TGTGCCAGTTCGCGTGCAGCGGGACTAGTCACCTACGAGCAGTACTTC
many TRBJ1-3 TRBV12-3/TRBV12-4 - CASSFQISGNTIYF TGTGCCAGCAGTTTTCAGATCTCTGGAAACACCATATATTTT
once TRBJ1-1 TRBV3-1 - CASSVRGVSSPEAFF TGTGCCAGCAGCGTAAGAGGAGTCAGTAGCCCTGAAGCTTTCTTT
few TRBJ2-7 TRBV28 TRBD1 CASKSRGLRTYEQYF TGTGCCAGCAAAAGCAGGGGGCTTAGGACCTACGAGCAGTACTTC
many TRBJ1-1 TRBV12-3/TRBV12-4 - CASSFYGLNTEAFF TGTGCCAGCAGTTTCTACGGTTTGAACACTGAAGCTTTCTTT
- TRBJ1-2 TRBV30 TRBD1 CAWSGRDRVFDYGYTF TGTGCCTGGAGTGGCCGGGACAGGGTTTTCGACTATGGCTACACCTTC
many TRBJ2-7 TRBV6-5 - CASCHGRMMTYEQYF TGTGCCAGCTGTCACGGGCGGATGATGACCTACGAGCAGTACTTC
few TRBJ1-5 TRBV28 TRBD1 CASSSLVDGRDRGIQPQHF TGTGCCAGCAGTTCCCTTGTGGATGGGCGGGACAGGGGCATTCAGCCCCAGCATTTT
many TRBJ2-7 TRBV19 TRBD1 CASSITRQGPYEQYF TGTGCCAGTAGTATCACCCGACAGGGACCCTACGAGCAGTACTTC
- TRBJ2-5 TRBV11-3 TRBD2 CASSARTSGKETQYF TGTGCCAGCAGCGCCCGGACTAGCGGAAAAGAGACCCAGTACTTC
many TRBJ1-6 TRBV6-1 TRBD1 CASRRRKNQGAWNSPLHF TGTGCCAGCAGACGCAGAAAAAACCAGGGGGCTTGGAATTCACCCCTCCACTTT
many TRBJ2-2 TRBV4-2 TRBD1 CASSHTRGQGNTGELFF TGTGCCAGCAGCCATACCCGGGGACAGGGGAACACCGGGGAGCTGTTTTTT
many TRBJ2-5 TRBV30 - CAWSGGWSQETQYF TGTGCCTGGAGTGGGGGGTGGTCACAAGAGACCCAGTACTTC